This T cell receptor (beta chain) was retrieved from a study of early T cells in non-severe SARS-CoV-2 infection. Study-level background: The sequenced material was bulk RNA from unsorted whole blood, and its chains were unpaired. Whole-study results and caveats: Anti-spike CD8 responses were favored in VDJdb matching, and private and CD4 specificities were missed.

This CDR3 is built from 16 residues. The V segment lost 7 bases and the J segment 4 bases; nucleotides outside the gene matches: 11. Germline CDR1 and CDR2: MDHEN and SYDVKM. The TCR library protocol was used to attach unique molecular identifiers. These identifiers were attached to individual cDNA molecules. TCRdb re-called the 5' RACE reads through MiXCR, storing one row per CDR3 protein. The table records about 49,000 distinct CDR3 sequences, about 4.1% of them present only once. In this sample, this clonotype turned up a few times. No antigen is known for it. This chain connects TRBV28 to TRBJ2-1, with 9 bases fitting TRBD2. The receptor comes from an adult who was a healthcare worker with PCR-confirmed SARS-CoV-2 infection or an uninfected control (not recorded which). Sequencing was performed on whole blood. CDR3: CASTNSGSLGYNEQFF. As DNA, the CDR3 is TGTGCCAGCACAAATAGCGGGAGTCTGGGATACAATGAGCAGTTCTTC.